This TCR beta chain was documented in a study of neurological immune-mediated disorders. The wider study: Within the group of 34 multiple sclerosis patients, approximately 31 were relapsing-remitting, while 3 were secondary progressive.

Ten or more counts support this clonotype. What it recognizes is unknown. Findings and limits, study-wide: TCR clonal expansion peaked in HTLV-1-associated myelopathy patients and was lowest in multiple sclerosis patients.

As for the cDNA, it was generated by 5'RACE with 10-nucleotide random UMIs. MiXCR, run by TCRdb on the 5' RACE reads, gives a single entry per CDR3 protein. This sample has tens of thousands of distinct CDR3 sequences, with approximately 2.7% found just once. With 5 bases removed from V and 4 bases from J, the gap between germline ends came to 15 bases. The CDR3 contains 14 residues. Germline V gene sequence: CDR1 MNHEY, CDR2 SVGEGT. The sample was PBMCs. The source is a woman aged 50 to 60 with multiple sclerosis. This chain joins TRBV6-2 or TRBV6-3 and TRBJ2-7, with TRBD1 as a possible D gene (6 bases). The CDR3 nucleotides read TGTGCCAGCAGTACCCCAAGGGGGACGTACGAGCAGTACTTC. Protein sequence: CASSTPRGTYEQYF.